This T cell receptor beta chain was identified during a study of T-cell reconstitution after alpha-beta-depleted transplantation in children. Preparation of the TCRbeta library used unique molecular identifiers. Each CDR3 protein is one row after TCRdb ran MiXCR on the PCR reads. The sample includes over 300,000 distinct CDR3 sequences, 9% to 12% seen only once; the top ten take less than 2.5%. This clonotype has only a few counts. This CDR3 has 16 residues. With 5 bases clipped from V and 0 bases from J, the junction kept 5 bases outside the gene matches. CDR1 is SGHVS, CDR2 FQNEAQ, per germline. The sequences come from PBMCs from the stem cell graft donor, collected from the stem cell graft. This TCR was sampled from a human donor who donated a stem cell graft to a child with acute lymphoblastic leukemia. The V gene is TRBV7-8, the J gene TRBJ1-4; TRBD1 matches 8 bases. The CDR3: CASSPRDRTTNEKLFF. For the CDR3, the DNA is TGTGCCAGCAGCCCACGGGACAGGACAACTAATGAAAAACTGTTTTTT.